The clone carrying this TCR beta chain was observed a single time. Antigen specificity is unknown. Together with a sample-barcoded 5' primer, a J-beta primer mix was included in a second PCR lasting about 6 to 11 cycles. MiXCR, run by TCRdb on the 5' RACE reads, gives a single entry per CDR3 protein. Seen here are 870,000 or so distinct CDR3 sequences, less than 35% observed once, and the top ten hold about 18%. This specimen comes from a study of blood T cells in healthy people across ages. General study results and limits: Considered underestimates were the diversity estimates obtained from one million T cells.

Per sample, at least 5 micrograms of total RNA were extracted. Trimming removed 5 bases from V and 4 bases from J; junction bases left unmatched: 6. CDR1 SEHNR and CDR2 FQNEAQ come from the germline V gene (reference sequence). This CDR3 is 15 amino acids long. Sequenced material: blood. This rearrangement joins TRBV7-9 to TRBJ2-1, with 9 bases that match TRBD2. The TCR comes from an elderly woman in good health. The CDR3 loop reads CASSPSGETYNEQFF. The CDR3 region has the DNA TGTGCCAGCAGCCCTAGCGGGGAGACATACAATGAGCAGTTCTTC.